This is a list of T cell receptor beta chains from one sample in a study of blood T cell repertoires in COVID-19. Clones were read by immunoSEQ multiplex PCR, and TCRdb kept only the in-frame ones, dropping some. The table has 310,000 or so clones, 86% seen once. The source material was peripheral blood. The receptor set was obtained from a woman between 45 and 60 years old with acute or convalescent COVID-19. CDR3s leave out the opening cysteine and the closing phenylalanine or tryptophan.

CDR3 length | J gene | V gene | CDR3 protein
13 | TRBJ1-2 | TRBV28 | ASSLGTARNYGYT
13 | TRBJ2-7 | TRBV6-2/TRBV6-3 | ASSYGRATPYEQY
14 | TRBJ2-2 | TRBV7-9 | ASSYTGQGLKRELF
13 | TRBJ2-7 | TRBV6-5 | ASSFAGTSGIEQY
9 | TRBJ2-1 | TRBV10-3 | AISSSNEQF
13 | TRBJ2-7 | TRBV7-9 | ASSAGLPRPYEQY
15 | TRBJ2-1 | TRBV7-8 | ASSLSRGSSSYNEQF
13 | TRBJ2-3 | TRBV18 | ASSSYRDRTDTQY
13 | TRBJ2-1 | TRBV27 | ASSGGDLTYNEQF
13 | TRBJ2-5 | TRBV28 | ASSQLQGAWETQY
12 | TRBJ1-1 | TRBV5-1 | ASSFQGPDTEAF
14 | TRBJ2-7 | TRBV7-8 | ASSSRGYRGDYEQY
14 | TRBJ2-1 | TRBV18 | ASSGGLAGTYNEQF
13 | TRBJ1-6 | TRBV10-3 | AISESRVGDSPLH
14 | TRBJ2-1 | TRBV27 | ASSSNRDRVFNEQF
12 | TRBJ2-7 | TRBV5-4 | ASSLEGGRYEQY
12 | TRBJ1-1 | TRBV27 | ASSLLQAGTEAF
14 | TRBJ2-7 | TRBV7-9 | ASSLGGGFSSYEQY
12 | TRBJ1-1 | TRBV28 | ASSFSGQASEAF
14 | TRBJ2-2 | TRBV25-1 | ASSDLRGLNTGELF
15 | TRBJ2-2 | TRBV4-2 | ASSQPEREGRTGELF
17 | TRBJ2-6 | TRBV27 | ASSSQEGRARSGANVLT
10 | TRBJ2-1 | TRBV6-6 | ATQGYYNEQF
10 | TRBJ2-7 | TRBV5-1 | ASSFRDYEQY
15 | TRBJ2-5 | TRBV7-7 | ASSLLRTSGGQETQY
11 | TRBJ1-1 | TRBV7-3 | ASSLGQTTEAF
12 | TRBJ1-6 | TRBV4-3 | ASSDRGLLSPLH
12 | TRBJ1-1 | TRBV29-1 | SVDSGGANTEAF
14 | TRBJ2-5 | TRBV3-1/TRBV3-2 | ASSQAGVRGRKTQY
14 | TRBJ1-5 | TRBV19 | ASSSRGGVGNQPQH
13 | TRBJ1-6 | TRBV6-4 | ASSDSVRQNSPLH
13 | TRBJ2-1 | TRBV11-2 | ASSLVGLAGTEQF
12 | TRBJ2-3 | TRBV4-1 | ASSQVGGTDTQY
13 | TRBJ2-3 | TRBV6-4 | ASSDGWAATDTQY
14 | TRBJ1-1 | TRBV5-1 | ASSLGQGMMNTEAF
13 | TRBJ2-3 | TRBV2 | ASSGLTSGLDTQY
15 | TRBJ1-2 | TRBV2 | ASSPEARDRAYYGYT
13 | TRBJ1-1 | TRBV9 | ASSRGYGENTEAF
13 | TRBJ2-3 | TRBV3-1/TRBV3-2 | ASSQTLASTDTQY
12 | TRBJ2-3 | TRBV4-1 | ASSQDRDTDTQY
15 | TRBJ1-6 | TRBV28 | ASSLLNLGTAHSPLH
15 | TRBJ2-4 | TRBV19 | ASSTNLGRIAKNIQY
15 | TRBJ2-2 | TRBV5-4 | ASRPGGRGDGTGELF
21 | TRBJ2-1 | TRBV4-2 | ASSQAGTGGFSPSGRVTNEQF
12 | TRBJ1-1 | TRBV18 | ASSSSAGNTEAF
11 | TRBJ2-1 | TRBV5-1 | ASSLVQGHEQF
11 | TRBJ1-2 | TRBV12-3/TRBV12-4 | ASSQILSGGYT
12 | TRBJ1-1 | TRBV2 | ASSMGQGNTEAF
11 | TRBJ1-2 | TRBV2 | ASRSGQGVYYT
14 | TRBJ1-1 | TRBV19 | ASSIGPPRMNTEAF
17 | TRBJ2-4 | TRBV19 | ASSIGPYRVATRKNIQY
11 | TRBJ2-7 | TRBV28 | ASSPGLALEQY
14 | TRBJ2-3 | TRBV6-6 | ASSYSGRGATDTQY
13 | TRBJ2-7 | TRBV10-3 | AITGTIRGRREQY
13 | TRBJ2-3 | TRBV7-9 | ASSLPGSNTDTQY